Listed here are 30 T cell receptor beta chains from one sample, sequenced in a study of Ad26.COV2.S vaccination and SARS-CoV-2 variants. This sample's treatment: about 20 received Ad26.COV2.S at low or high dose, single or two shots; several received placebo; per-sample allocation not given. Each sample was drawn 63 days after the first injection (of vaccine or placebo). Profiling relied on immunoSEQ multiplex PCR, and the TCRdb table lists in-frame clones only, not all of them. The repertoire consists of about 390,000 clones, with roughly nine tenths occurring once and the leading ten covering approximately 3.7%. The sample consisted of peripheral blood, taken in a trial of Ad26.COV2.S vaccine versus placebo. The receptors were gathered from a person aged 18-60 years who received the Ad26.COV2.S COVID-19 vaccine or a placebo.

The gene calls are TRBV15 and TRBJ2-5; D is unclear. Trimming shortened V by 4 bases and J by 5 bases, and 11 bases separated the two germline ends. This CDR3 is built from 13 residues. Germline CDR1 and CDR2: LNHNV and YYDKDF (reference sequence). CDR3 bases: TGTGCCACCAGCACACAGCTAGGGGAGACCCAGTACTTC. It is translated as CATSTQLGETQYF.

The rearrangement links TRBV11-2 to TRBJ2-7; 7 nucleotides agree with TRBD2. V was clipped by 1 base and J by 9 bases; unmatched bases: 3. This CDR3 has 12 residues. The germline CDR1 and CDR2 sequences are SGHAT and FQNNGV. The CDR3, as DNA: TGTGCCAGCAGCTTAGTTGGGGAGGGGCAGTACTTC. It yields the protein CASSLVGEGQYF. The full variable domain, in which reference TRBV11-2 and TRBJ2-7 provide the parts outside the CDR3, is EAGVAQSPRYKIIEKRQSVAFWCNPISGHATLYWYQQILGQGPKLLIQFQNNGVVDDSQLPKDRFSAERLKGVDSTLKIQPAKLEDSAVYLCASSLVGEGQYFGPGTRLTVT.

The chain couples TRBV5-4 to TRBJ1-4, with a possible D match to TRBD1 (5 bases). This CDR3 is 14 amino acids long. Deletions cut 0 bases from V and 3 bases from J, with 6 bases between. Germline V gene lookup returns CDR1 SGHNT and CDR2 YYREEE (reference sequence). Here the CDR3 reads CASSLEGSNEKLFF. CDR3 nucleotide sequence: TGTGCCAGCAGCTTGGAGGGGTCTAATGAAAAACTGTTTTTT.

This chain joins TRBV7-9 and TRBJ1-2; D uncertain. This CDR3 contains 15 residues. Germline V gene data show CDR1 as SEHNR and CDR2 as FQNEAQ (reference sequence). Trimming left V 3 bases short and J 5 bases short, with 16 bases between. CDR3 sequence: CASSFESKGKYGYTF. The CDR3 nucleotides read TGTGCCAGCAGCTTTGAAAGTAAGGGAAAGTATGGCTACACCTTC.

The DNA of the CDR3 is TGTGCCAGCAAAGGCCTAGGCGAGACCCAGTACTTC. Its translation is CASKGLGETQYF. The chain combines TRBV2 with TRBJ2-5; D is undetermined. The CDR3 runs to 12 residues. V was cut by 7 bases and J by 5 bases, with 11 bases left in between. CDR1 is SNHLY, CDR2 FYNNEI, per germline.

The V call is TRBV6-1, the J call TRBJ1-1; D not resolved. This CDR3 comprises 13 residues. CDR1 MNHNS and CDR2 SASEGT come from the germline V gene. V was cut by 3 bases and J by 11 bases, with 16 bases left in between. CDR3 protein: CASSDVGIGLAFF. The CDR3, as DNA: TGTGCCAGCAGTGACGTAGGAATCGGTTTGGCTTTCTTT.

In DNA form, the CDR3 reads TGTGCCAGCAGCCTGGACCGGGACTGGGACAATTCACCCCTCCACTTT. This codes for CASSLDRDWDNSPLHF. The chain is built from TRBV7-9 and TRBJ1-6; possibly TRBD1 for D (5 bases). With 5 bases removed from V and 7 bases from J, the gap between germline ends came to 18 bases. This CDR3 region has 16 residues. Germline values: CDR1 SEHNR, CDR2 FQNEAQ (reference sequence).

This rearrangement joins TRBV10-2 to TRBJ2-7; TRBD1 agrees at 9 bases. The CDR3 runs 15 residues. Germline V lookup: CDR1 WSHSY, CDR2 SAAADI. J gave up 3 bases and V 5 bases, and 8 bases lay outside the gene matches. DNA of the CDR3: TGCGCCAGCAGTTCGACGGGACAGGGTGTCTACGAGCAGTACTTC. This gives the protein CASSSTGQGVYEQYF.

The J gene is TRBJ1-6, the V gene TRBV7-9; tentatively, D is TRBD1 (5 bases). Trimming cost V 3 bases and J 8 bases, with 14 bases left between them. The CDR3 covers 15 residues. Germline CDR1 and CDR2: SEHNR and FQNEAQ (reference sequence). The CDR3 loop reads CASSFGGLRDSPLHF. In nucleotides, the CDR3 is TGTGCCAGCAGCTTCGGGGGATTGCGGGATTCACCCCTCCACTTT.

The rearrangement joins TRBV12-3 or TRBV12-4 to TRBJ1-5; D is perhaps TRBD1 (6 bases). V lost 5 bases and J lost 4, with 6 bases in between. The CDR3 loop spans 12 amino acids. The CDR3 is CASSQGNQPQHF. The CDR3 coding sequence is TGTGCCAGCAGTCAGGGGAATCAGCCCCAGCATTTT.

CDR3 loop: CASSYDRGAYEQYF. The DNA of the CDR3 is TGTGCCAGCAGCTACGACAGGGGGGCCTACGAGCAGTACTTC. The chain joins TRBV7-9 to TRBJ2-7, with 9 bases lining up with TRBD1. This CDR3 comprises 14 residues. With V trimmed by 4 bases and J by 2 bases, 3 bases remained unmatched. CDR1 and CDR2 from the germline V gene are SEHNR and FQNEAQ (reference sequence).

This sequence joins TRBV19 and TRBJ1-1; 7 positions agree with TRBD1. CDR3 length: 14 residues. The junction had 9 bases not matched to a gene; V was cut back by 7 bases and J by 4 bases. Germline lookup yields CDR1 LNHDA and CDR2 SQIVND (reference sequence). The CDR3 protein is CASKRQGAGTEAFF. For the CDR3, the DNA is TGTGCCAGTAAACGACAGGGCGCGGGCACTGAAGCTTTCTTT.

The chain links TRBV6-5 to TRBJ1-1, with TRBD1 matching 8 bases. The CDR3 has 12 residues. CDR1 is MNHEY, CDR2 SVGAGI, per germline. V was clipped by 7 bases and J by 4 bases; unmatched bases: 2. CDR3 bases: TGTGCCAGCACCACAGGGGGCACTGAAGCTTTCTTT. It encodes CASTTGGTEAFF.

The CDR3 loop is CASSLYGDPTNEKLFF. The CDR3 DNA is TGTGCCAGCAGCCTCTACGGGGACCCAACTAATGAAAAACTGTTTTTT. The chain is built from TRBV7-9 and TRBJ1-4; perhaps TRBD1 as D (5 bases). V shed 5 bases and J shed 0 bases, with 13 bases lying between them. The length of the CDR3 is 16 residues. Germline V gives CDR1 SEHNR, CDR2 FQNEAQ (reference sequence). The entire variable domain, with the rest obtained from reference TRBV7-9 and TRBJ1-4, is as follows: DTGVSQNPRHKITKRGQNVTFRCDPISEHNRLYWYRQTLGQGPEFLTYFQNEAQLEKSRLLSDRFSAERPKGSFSTLEIQRTEQGDSAMYLCASSLYGDPTNEKLFFGSGTQLSVL.

V and J are TRBV7-2 and TRBJ2-5, with D perhaps matching TRBD1 or TRBD2 (6 bases each). CDR3 length: 16 amino acids. Trimming left V 8 bases short and J 4 bases short, with 23 bases between. CDR1 and CDR2 from the germline V gene are SGHTA and FQGNSA. The CDR3 coding sequence is TGTGCCAGCGCGAGCACAACCAGGGGAGGTACAGAGACCCAGTACTTC. As protein: CASASTTRGGTETQYF.

The chain joins TRBV19 to TRBJ1-1; 7 bases are shared with TRBD1. CDR1 and CDR2 (germline): LNHDA, SQIVND (reference sequence). This CDR3 spans 14 amino acids. The V and J ends lost 3 bases and 4 bases, in that order; junction bases with no gene match: 5. This CDR3 is CASSMEGAVTEAFF. CDR3 nucleotides: TGTGCCAGTAGTATGGAGGGGGCGGTCACTGAAGCTTTCTTT.

This clone was observed a few times. This chain uses TRBV27 with TRBJ2-7; either TRBD1 or TRBD2 may fit D (6 bases each). Germline assignment: CDR1 MNHEY and CDR2 SMNVEV (reference sequence). This CDR3 contains 15 residues. With 8 bases removed from V and 2 bases from J, the gap between germline ends came to 19 bases. CDR3 sequence reads: CASSNPYGGAYEQYF. CDR3 DNA: TGTGCCAGCTCTAACCCCTACGGGGGCGCCTACGAGCAGTACTTC.

V and J are TRBV7-6 and TRBJ1-6; D remains unclear. The germline V and J ends were trimmed by 5 bases and 0 bases, with 17 bases remaining between them. Germline V gene sequence: CDR1 SGHVS, CDR2 FNYEAQ. The CDR3 consists of 18 residues. The DNA of the CDR3 is TGTGCCAGCAGCCTCCGGTTGAATGGCGGCTCCTATAATTCACCCCTCCACTTT. Amino acids: CASSLRLNGGSYNSPLHF.

The gene calls are TRBV10-3 and TRBJ1-3; the D is unclear. Deletions cut 0 bases from V and 8 bases from J, with 14 bases between. Germline CDR1 ENHRY, CDR2 SYGVKD. This CDR3 is built from 15 residues. In nucleotides, the CDR3 is TGTGCCATCAGTGAGTCGTTGGGGTTCCCAGACACCATATATTTT. Its protein is CAISESLGFPDTIYF.

This clone appeared a few times. The chain has TRBV29-1 and TRBJ2-7, with a possible D match to TRBD2 (6 bases). CDR1 is SQVTM, CDR2 ANQGSEA, per germline. V shed 7 bases and J shed 7 bases, with 20 bases lying between them. The CDR3 is 13 residues long. The CDR3: CSASHGGSGEQYF. The CDR3 nucleotides are TGCAGCGCCTCGCATGGGGGGTCGGGTGAGCAGTACTTC.

CDR3 sequence reads: CASRRDPDSPLHF. The CDR3 nucleotides read TGTGCCAGCAGACGGGATCCGGATTCACCCCTCCACTTT. The chain carries TRBV6-5 and TRBJ1-6; unclear D gene. Germline values: CDR1 MNHEY, CDR2 SVGAGI. V lost 6 bases and J 8 bases, leaving 11 bases between the germline ends. CDR3 length: 13 amino acids.

This clone was detected only a few times. The chain joins TRBV5-4 to TRBJ2-2; D remains ambiguous. CDR1 is SGHNT and CDR2 is YYREEE in the germline V gene (reference sequence). This CDR3 spans 14 amino acids. V dropped 2 bases and J dropped 1 base, with 6 bases sitting between them. The CDR3, as DNA: TGTGCCAGCAGCTTTTTCGGGAACACCGGGGAGCTGTTTTTT. Protein product: CASSFFGNTGELFF. The full variable domain, in which reference TRBV5-4 and TRBJ2-2 provide the parts outside the CDR3, is ETGVTQSPTHLIKTRGQQVTLRCSSQSGHNTVSWYQQALGQGPQFIFQYYREEENGRGNFPPRFSGLQFPNYSSELNVNALELDDSALYLCASSFFGNTGELFFGEGSRLTVL.

The rearrangement links TRBV10-3 to TRBJ1-2; 9 bases align to TRBD1. Germline V gives CDR1 ENHRY, CDR2 SYGVKD. CDR3 length equals 14 residues. With 6 bases clipped from V and 2 bases from J, the junction kept 4 bases outside the gene matches. This chain's CDR3 is CAIRTGQGNYGYTF. Here the CDR3 DNA reads TGTGCCATCAGGACCGGACAGGGGAACTATGGCTACACCTTC.

This rearrangement joins TRBV13 to TRBJ2-7; D tentatively fits TRBD1 or TRBD2 (5 bases each). Trimming shortened V by 7 bases and J by 0 bases, and 19 bases separated the two germline ends. This CDR3 region has 16 residues. Germline loops: CDR1 PRHDT, CDR2 FYEKMQ (reference sequence). The CDR3 protein is CASTLRRDGGSYEQYF. The CDR3 coding sequence is TGTGCCAGCACCCTTCGCCGGGACGGTGGCTCCTACGAGCAGTACTTC.

The J gene is TRBJ1-2, the V gene TRBV29-1; 7 positions match TRBD1. This CDR3 region has 13 residues. The germline V gene has CDR1 SQVTM and CDR2 ANQGSEA. Trimming at V came to 3 bases and at J to 2 bases, leaving 3 bases not matched to a gene. CDR3 in DNA: TGCAGCGTTGAGACAGGGCCCAACTATGGCTACACCTTC. Translation: CSVETGPNYGYTF.

The V call is TRBV7-2, the J call TRBJ2-3, with 7 bases identical to TRBD2. This CDR3 is built from 16 residues. After removal of 1 base from V and 4 bases from J, the junction contained 8 bases not matched to a gene. Germline CDR1 and CDR2: SGHTA and FQGNSA. The CDR3 protein is CASSLVAGEFPDTQYF. The CDR3 bases are TGTGCCAGCAGCTTAGTGGCGGGGGAGTTTCCAGATACGCAGTATTTT.

This clone was seen once. The genes are TRBV6-5 and TRBJ2-1; D unresolved. V lost 4 bases and J lost 5, with 6 bases in between. The length of the CDR3 is 12 residues. The germline V gene encodes CDR1 MNHEY and CDR2 SVGAGI. The CDR3 reads CASSSGDNEQFF. CDR3 DNA sequence: TGTGCCAGCAGTTCCGGAGACAATGAGCAGTTCTTC.

The CDR3 reads CASSDGSTREQFF. Here the CDR3 DNA reads TGTGCCAGCAGTGACGGTTCAACTAGGGAGCAGTTCTTC. V gene TRBV6-4 combines with J gene TRBJ2-1, with D tentatively TRBD2 (5 bases). Trimming removed 2 bases at V and 10 bases at J, with 12 bases between. CDR1 and CDR2 (germline): MRHNA, SNTAGT. This CDR3 contains 13 residues.

This sequence joins TRBV3-1 (or the pseudogene TRBV3-2) and TRBJ2-7; 7 bases line up with TRBD1. J was trimmed by 4 bases and V by 4 bases; bases with no gene match: 10. Germline V gives CDR1 LGHDT, CDR2 YNNKEL (reference sequence). The CDR3 runs to 15 residues. CDR3 DNA: TGTGCCAGCAGCCTGTGGGACAGCCAGATATACGAGCAGTACTTC. This encodes CASSLWDSQIYEQYF.

This clone has only a few counts. The gene calls are TRBV18 and TRBJ2-2; 7 bases align to TRBD2. The germline V gene has CDR1 KGHSH and CDR2 LQKENI. This CDR3 has 15 amino acids. V gave up 6 bases and J gave up 1 base; unmatched junction bases: 5. In DNA, the CDR3 is TGTGCCAGCTCGTCAGGGAGGGAGAACACCGGGGAGCTGTTTTTT. This codes for CASSSGRENTGELFF.